This TCR beta chain came from a study of blood T cell repertoires in COVID-19. Turning to the study itself: Material from acute and convalescent COVID-19 was sourced from the United States, Italy and Spain. T cells, B-cell-depleted T cells, or PBMCs provided the cDNA or gDNA that served as material.

Per the authors' pipeline: For nucleated cells, counts were estimated from reference gene primer amplification. Here immunoSEQ multiplex PCR was the method, and the copy in TCRdb shows in-frame clones only, minus some. The DNA was the basis for D and trimming; V, J and clone size are from that table. The data hold over 50,000 clones, with 65% to 90% observed a single time. This CDR3 spans 11 amino acids. The germline V gene encodes CDR1 SNHLY and CDR2 FYNNEI. Trimming stripped 5 bases from V and 3 bases from J, with 5 bases between. The sample consisted of peripheral blood. The rearrangement uses TRBV2 and TRBJ2-7; possible D gene TRBD1, 5 bases. The TCR originated in a human donor in a cohort sampled during active COVID-19. The CDR3 bases are TGTGCCAGCAGTACAGGCTACGAGCAGTACTTC. Protein: CASSTGYEQYF.